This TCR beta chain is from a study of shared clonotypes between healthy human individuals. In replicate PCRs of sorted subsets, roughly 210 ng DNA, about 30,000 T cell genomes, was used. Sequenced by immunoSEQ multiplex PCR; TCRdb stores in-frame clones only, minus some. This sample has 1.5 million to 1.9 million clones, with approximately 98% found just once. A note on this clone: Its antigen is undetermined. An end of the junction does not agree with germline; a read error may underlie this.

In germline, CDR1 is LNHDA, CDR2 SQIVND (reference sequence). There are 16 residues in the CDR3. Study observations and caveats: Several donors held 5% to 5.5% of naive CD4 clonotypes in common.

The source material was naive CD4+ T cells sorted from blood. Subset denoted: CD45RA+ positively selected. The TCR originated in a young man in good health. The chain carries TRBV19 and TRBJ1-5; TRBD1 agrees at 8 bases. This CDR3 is CASRSMFDRGHQPQHF. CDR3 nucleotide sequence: TGTGCGAGTAGGTCAATGTTCGACAGGGGACATCAGCCCCAGCATTTT.